Included here is one T cell receptor (beta chain) sequence, with context. The antigen is not known. The PCR had 60 Vbeta and 13 Jbeta primers. Sequencing used immunoSEQ multiplex PCR; TCRdb keeps in-frame clones, though not all of them. Of around 180,000 clones listed, 84% were seen once; the top ten hold 4.8%. The sample is drawn from a study of cytomegalovirus exposure and HLA in healthy donors. V dropped 1 base and J dropped 2 bases, with 10 bases sitting between them. CDR1 and CDR2 from the germline V gene are SGHRS and YFSETQ. CDR3 length equals 14 residues. The study's findings and limits: Later analysis suggested links between common viral pathogens and several top significant clusters.

Sequenced input: PBMCs. The TCR was taken from a girl under 18 in good health and CMV-seropositive. This chain links TRBV5-1 with TRBJ2-7; a weak D match, TRBD1 (6 bases). As DNA, the CDR3 is TGCGCCAGCAGCTTGACACAGGGTCCCTACGAGCAGTACTTC. This translates into CASSLTQGPYEQYF.